The next 18 T cell receptor beta chains were all read from a single sample in a study of spatial heterogeneity in lung cancer. The antigens of these receptors remain unknown. Time point in this sample: sample taken at primary tumor resection. TCRdb ran MiXCR on the 5' RACE reads and lists one entry per CDR3 protein. The sample carries fewer than 30,000 distinct CDR3 sequences, around 7.5% recorded once. Study-wide findings and caveats: How many expanded intratumoral alpha and beta TCRs were present tracked the tumor mutation count, which was a count of nonsynonymous mutations.

The material was lung tumor tissue, obtained at surgery. These receptors all come from a male donor with early-stage non-small cell lung cancer.

This clonotype was counted at least ten times. J is TRBJ2-1 and V is TRBV20-1; 8 positions match TRBD2. The CDR3 has 16 amino acids. Losses at the gene ends were 7 bases for V and 1 base for J; bases not matched to a gene: 12. The germline V gene has CDR1 DFQATT and CDR2 SNEGSKA (reference sequence). The CDR3 nucleotides read TGCAGTGGTAACCTCGCCGGGGGGGCTTCCTACAATGAGCAGTTCTTC. This encodes CSGNLAGGASYNEQFF.

CDR3 residues: CASSQDGTGRTPLHF. CDR3 DNA sequence: TGCGCCAGCAGCCAAGATGGAACCGGGAGGACACCCCTCCACTTT. The chain joins TRBV4-3 to TRBJ1-6; D is unresolved. This CDR3 has 15 amino acids. Between the trimmed V and J ends, which lost 0 bases and 11 bases, there was a span of 14 bases. From germline, CDR1 is LGHNA and CDR2 YSLEER.

By frequency in the sample, this clonotype is medium-sized. The chain joins TRBV28 to TRBJ1-4; TRBD1 agrees at 7 bases. J lost 7 bases, V lost 1 base, and 6 bases had no gene match. The CDR3 loop spans 15 amino acids. The V gene's germline CDR1 is MDHEN and CDR2 SYDVKM. The CDR3 loop is CASSLLGGEGEKLFF. CDR3 nucleotides: TGTGCCAGCAGTTTATTAGGGGGCGAGGGTGAAAAACTGTTTTTT.

This clonotype was observed many times. The chain is built from TRBV28 and TRBJ1-3; D is possibly TRBD1 (5 bases). Between the trimmed V and J ends, which lost 5 bases and 8 bases, there was a span of 13 bases. The CDR3 has 13 amino acids. Germline V gene lookup returns CDR1 MDHEN and CDR2 SYDVKM. CDR3 bases: TGTGCCAGCAGTCCCCCAGGACATTACACCATATATTTT. Encoded protein: CASSPPGHYTIYF.

The genes are TRBV20-1 and TRBJ2-1, with TRBD2 matching 9 bases. CDR1 is DFQATT, CDR2 SNEGSKA, per germline (reference sequence). This CDR3 has 14 residues. V trimming: 4 bases; J trimming: 2 bases; junction bases outside the gene matches: 3. CDR3 coding DNA: TGCAGTGCTAAAAGCGGGGGGCCCTACAATGAGCAGTTCTTC. Its protein product is CSAKSGGPYNEQFF.

This clonotype was detected ten times or more. The chain links TRBV28 to TRBJ2-4, with a possible D match to TRBD1 (5 bases). The CDR3 loop spans 17 amino acids. Germline V gene data show CDR1 as MDHEN and CDR2 as SYDVKM. V lost 4 bases and J 0 bases, leaving 16 bases between the germline ends. The CDR3 bases are TGTGCCAGCAGTTCCCTACAGGAACCTTTAGCCAAAAACATTCAGTACTTC. Protein: CASSSLQEPLAKNIQYF. The whole variable domain, filled in from reference TRBV28 and TRBJ2-4, reads DVKVTQSSRYLVKRTGEKVFLECVQDMDHENMFWYRQDPGLGLRLIYFSYDVKMKEKGDIPEGYSVSREKKERFSLILESASTNQTSMYLCASSSLQEPLAKNIQYFGAGTRLSVL.

The sample holds a few counts of this clonotype. This chain links TRBV10-3 with TRBJ2-3, with D hard to call. CDR1 is ENHRY, CDR2 SYGVKD, per germline. V was cut by 3 bases and J by 2 bases, with 3 bases left in between. The CDR3 totals 12 residues. CDR3 residues: CAISDYTDTQYF. CDR3 nucleotides: TGTGCCATCAGTGATTACACAGATACGCAGTATTTT.

This clonotype was detected ten times or more. The chain employs TRBV6-1 and TRBJ1-1, with D possibly matching TRBD1 (6 bases). Germline V gives CDR1 MNHNS, CDR2 SASEGT. The CDR3 sequence is 16 residues long. The germline V and J ends were trimmed by 2 bases and 2 bases, with 15 bases remaining between them. CDR3 sequence: CASSENGGLGNTEAFF. CDR3 in DNA: TGTGCCAGCAGTGAAAACGGGGGGCTAGGAAACACTGAAGCTTTCTTT.

Ten or more counts support this clonotype. This chain links TRBV9 with TRBJ1-1; D is unclear. Germline V CDR1 and CDR2: SGDLS, YYNGEE. The CDR3 is 15 residues long. Trimming stripped 0 bases from V and 5 bases from J, with 14 bases between. The CDR3 coding sequence is TGTGCCAGCAGCGTAGGAGTTGATAGGAGGACTGAAGCTTTCTTT. Protein product: CASSVGVDRRTEAFF.

This clonotype was counted only a few times. The chain links TRBV7-2 to TRBJ2-3; D unresolved. V lost 5 bases to trimming and J lost 0 bases, with 3 bases between them. Germline assignment: CDR1 SGHTA and CDR2 FQGNSA. There are 12 residues in the CDR3. The CDR3 protein is CASSPSTDTQYF. CDR3 sequence (DNA): TGTGCCAGCAGCCCGAGCACAGATACGCAGTATTTT.

The sample holds many counts of this clonotype. V is TRBV27 and J is TRBJ1-2; 9 positions agree with TRBD1. V shed 5 bases, J shed 8 bases, and the junction held 12 bases outside the gene matches. The CDR3 covers 15 residues. Germline V gene sequence: CDR1 MNHEY, CDR2 SMNVEV (reference sequence). In nucleotides, the CDR3 is TGTGCCAGCAGTCAAGGACAGGGGAGAAGGTACGGCTACACCTTC. Encoded protein: CASSQGQGRRYGYTF.

This clonotype was counted ten times or more. The gene calls are TRBV29-1 and TRBJ1-1; the D is unclear. V was trimmed by 1 base and J by 5 bases, leaving 17 bases between them. Germline V lookup: CDR1 SQVTM, CDR2 ANQGSEA. The CDR3 extends over 15 amino acids. This chain's CDR3 is CSVEAPKSGWTEAFF. The CDR3 DNA reads TGCAGCGTTGAAGCTCCTAAGAGTGGATGGACTGAAGCTTTCTTT. The entire variable domain, with the rest obtained from reference TRBV29-1 and TRBJ1-1, is as follows: SAVISQKPSRDICQRGTSLTIQCQVDSQVTMMFWYRQQPGQSLTLIATANQGSEATYESGFVIDKFPISRPNLTFSTLTVSNMSPEDSSIYLCSVEAPKSGWTEAFFGQGTRLTVV.

This clonotype was counted ten times or more. This chain links TRBV28 with TRBJ1-5; TRBD1 is a possible D gene (5 bases). CDR1 is MDHEN, CDR2 SYDVKM, per germline. The CDR3 length is 13 residues. The CDR3 sequence is CGGGADSNQPQHF. The CDR3 nucleotides are TGTGGAGGCGGGGCGGATAGCAATCAGCCCCAGCATTTT.

This clonotype has a count of ten or more. This sequence joins TRBV12-3 or TRBV12-4 and TRBJ1-2; 8 bases align to TRBD1. The V gene end was trimmed by 4 bases and the J gene end by 3 bases; junction bases not matched to a gene: 1. CDR3 length: 13 residues. The CDR3 reads CASSYRGDYGYTF. The CDR3 DNA reads TGTGCCAGCAGTTACAGGGGGGACTATGGCTACACCTTC.

There are many counts of this clonotype. The CDR3 DNA reads as TGTGCCAGACAATCAACTGGGACTGAAGGTTACGTCCTGACTTTC. It codes for CARQSTGTEGYVLTF. The chain employs TRBV12-3 or TRBV12-4 and TRBJ2-6; D may be TRBD2 (6 bases). The CDR3 runs to 15 residues. Trimming cost V 9 bases and J 11 bases, with 23 bases left between them.

CDR3 region: CASSQGFTSGGAVGTQYF. Written as DNA, the CDR3 is TGTGCCAGCAGCCAAGGATTTACTAGCGGGGGGGCGGTTGGGACGCAGTATTTT. The V and J genes are TRBV3-1 and TRBJ2-3; 13 bases align to TRBD2. CDR3 length: 18 residues. Germline CDR1 reads LGHDT; CDR2 reads YNNKEL (reference sequence). The junction had 13 bases not matched to a gene; V was cut back by 1 base and J by 9 bases.

This clonotype was found many times. The chain employs TRBV23-1 and TRBJ2-5; D gene ambiguous. TRBV23-1 is flagged as an ORF with uncertain function. This CDR3 region has 12 residues. V lost 0 bases, J lost 4 bases, and 3 bases lay in between. The CDR3 DNA sequence: TGCGCCAGCAGTCAATCGGGAGAGACCCAGTACTTC. Translated: CASSQSGETQYF.

This clonotype was observed at least ten times. The CDR3 nucleotides read TGTGCCAGCAGCTTAGCGGGTAGCGGGGGAGGCACAGATACGCAGTATTTT. Its translation is CASSLAGSGGGTDTQYF. V gene TRBV7-2 combines with J gene TRBJ2-3, with 9 positions matching TRBD2. The V gene's germline CDR1 is SGHTA and CDR2 FQGNSA. CDR3 length: 17 amino acids. V gave up 0 bases and J gave up 1 base; unmatched junction bases: 5.